This T cell receptor (beta chain) was documented in a study of neoadjuvant nivolumab and ipilimumab in lung cancer. Trimming pared 0 bases from V and 3 bases from J, leaving 7 bases between. In germline, CDR1 is SGHNT, CDR2 YYREEE (reference sequence). The length of the CDR3 is 14 residues. The assay was immunoSEQ multiplex PCR, and TCRdb's table has in-frame clones only and misses some. Of tens of thousands of clones in the sample, over 80% were seen once. This clone was picked up a small number of times. Its specificity is not known. Study findings and constraints: Resected-tumor TCR richness correlated positively with pretherapy blood richness.

The specimen comprised peripheral blood, sampled before neoadjuvant nivolumab, alone or with ipilimumab. The sequence was obtained from an adult with non-small cell lung cancer. The chain is built from TRBV5-4 and TRBJ1-5; D is perhaps TRBD1 (6 bases). DNA of the CDR3: TGTGCCAGCAGCTTGGCGGGACACAATCAGCCCCAGCATTTT. Amino acids: CASSLAGHNQPQHF. Using reference TRBV5-4 and TRBJ1-5 for the parts outside the CDR3, the full variable domain is ETGVTQSPTHLIKTRGQQVTLRCSSQSGHNTVSWYQQALGQGPQFIFQYYREEENGRGNFPPRFSGLQFPNYSSELNVNALELDDSALYLCASSLAGHNQPQHFGDGTRLSIL.